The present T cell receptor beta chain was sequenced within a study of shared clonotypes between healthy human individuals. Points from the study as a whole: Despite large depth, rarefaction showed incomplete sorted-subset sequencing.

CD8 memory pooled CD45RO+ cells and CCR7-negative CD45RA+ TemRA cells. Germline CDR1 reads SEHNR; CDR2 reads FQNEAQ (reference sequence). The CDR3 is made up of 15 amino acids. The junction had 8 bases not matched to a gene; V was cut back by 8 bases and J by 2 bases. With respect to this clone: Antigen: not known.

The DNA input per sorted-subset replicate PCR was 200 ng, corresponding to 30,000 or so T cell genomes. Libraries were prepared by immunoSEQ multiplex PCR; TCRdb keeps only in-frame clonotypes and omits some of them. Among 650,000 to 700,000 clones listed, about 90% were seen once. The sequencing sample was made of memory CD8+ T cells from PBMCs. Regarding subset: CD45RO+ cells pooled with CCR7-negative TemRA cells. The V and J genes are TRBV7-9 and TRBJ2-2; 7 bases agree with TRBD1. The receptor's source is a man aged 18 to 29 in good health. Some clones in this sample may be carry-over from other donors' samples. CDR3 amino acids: CASGYGTDNTGELFF. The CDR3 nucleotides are TGTGCCAGCGGCTACGGGACAGACAACACCGGGGAGCTGTTTTTT.